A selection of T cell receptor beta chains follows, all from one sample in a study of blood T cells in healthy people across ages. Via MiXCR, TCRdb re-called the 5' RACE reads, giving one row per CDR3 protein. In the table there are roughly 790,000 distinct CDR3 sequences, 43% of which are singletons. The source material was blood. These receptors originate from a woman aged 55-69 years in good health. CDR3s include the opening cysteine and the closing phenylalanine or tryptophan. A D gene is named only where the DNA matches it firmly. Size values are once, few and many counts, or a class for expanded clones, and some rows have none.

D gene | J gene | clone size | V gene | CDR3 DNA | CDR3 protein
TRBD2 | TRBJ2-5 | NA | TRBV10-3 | TGTGCCATCAGTGAGTTCGGGGGGAAAAGGGAGCAGTACTTC | CAISEFGGKREQYF
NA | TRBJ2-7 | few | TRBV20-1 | TGCAGTGCTCCGATGGTGGCGGGACCCTACGAGCAGTACTTC | CSAPMVAGPYEQYF
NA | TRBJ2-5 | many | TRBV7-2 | TGTGCCAGCAGCCGATCAACACGGGAGACCCAGTACTTC | CASSRSTRETQYF
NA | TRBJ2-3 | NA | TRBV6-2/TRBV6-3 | TGTGCCAGCAGTTACCAGGGACTGCTGGGCCAGACAGATACGCAGTATTTT | CASSYQGLLGQTDTQYF
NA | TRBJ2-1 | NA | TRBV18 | TGTGCCAGCTCACCAGTACCAGGCCCCAATGAGCAGTTCTTC | CASSPVPGPNEQFF
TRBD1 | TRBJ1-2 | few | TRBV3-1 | TGTGCCAGCAGCCCCGGGGGACAGGGGGCGTACGGCTACACCTTC | CASSPGGQGAYGYTF
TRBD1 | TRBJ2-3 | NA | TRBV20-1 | TGCAGTGCTAGAGATCCTCGGACAGGGTACAGCACAGATACGCAGTATTTT | CSARDPRTGYSTDTQYF
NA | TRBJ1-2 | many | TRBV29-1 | TGCAGCGCGGGACCGGGACACGAGGAGGAAGGCTACACCTTC | CSAGPGHEEEGYTF
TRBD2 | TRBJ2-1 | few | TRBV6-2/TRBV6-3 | TGTGCCAGCAGTTACCCGGGGACTAGCGGGAGGTTCGTGCAGTTCTTC | CASSYPGTSGRFVQFF
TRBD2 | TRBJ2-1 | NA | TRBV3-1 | TGTGCCAGCAGCTCACGACTCGCTAGCGGGGGTAGTGAGCAGTTCTTC | CASSSRLASGGSEQFF
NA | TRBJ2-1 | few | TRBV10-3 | TGTGCCATCAGCGGACAAGAATACAATGAGCAGTTCTTC | CAISGQEYNEQFF
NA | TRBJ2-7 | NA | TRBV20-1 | TGCAGTGCTAGAGTTGCAGAGGGCTCTCCGGGGGAGCAGTACTTC | CSARVAEGSPGEQYF
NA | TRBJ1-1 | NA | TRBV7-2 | TGTGCCAGCAGCTTAGTAGGGGACAAGACTGAAGCTTTCTTT | CASSLVGDKTEAFF
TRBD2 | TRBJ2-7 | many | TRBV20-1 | TGCAGTGCTAGCCCGACTAGCGGGGGGGCCTACGAGCAGTACTTC | CSASPTSGGAYEQYF
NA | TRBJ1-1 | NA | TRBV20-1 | TGCAGTGCAAGTGGGGGAAATGTTAACACTGAAGCTTTCTTT | CSASGGNVNTEAFF
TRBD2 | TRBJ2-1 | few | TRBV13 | TGTGCCAGCAGCCCGGGACTAGCGGGGGGTAGGAATGAGCAGTTCTTC | CASSPGLAGGRNEQFF
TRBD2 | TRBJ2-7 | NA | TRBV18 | TGTGCCAGCTCACCCGCTAGCGGGGATTATTCCTACGAGCAGTACTTC | CASSPASGDYSYEQYF
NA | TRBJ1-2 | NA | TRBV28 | TGTGCCAGCAGTTCCTCGGGTGGGGGCTACACCTTC | CASSSSGGGYTF
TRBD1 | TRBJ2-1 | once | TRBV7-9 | TGTGCCAGCAGCCACAGAGACAGGGGGTATAATGAGCAGTTCTTC | CASSHRDRGYNEQFF
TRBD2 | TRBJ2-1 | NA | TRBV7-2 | TGTGCCAGCAGCTTATTACGGGGGGGCCTCTACAATGAGCAGTTCTTC | CASSLLRGGLYNEQFF
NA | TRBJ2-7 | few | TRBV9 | TGTGCCAGCAAGACAGCCTACGAGCAGTACTTC | CASKTAYEQYF
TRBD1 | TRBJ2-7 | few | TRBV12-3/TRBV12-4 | TGTGCCAGCGAGGGCCAGGGGGCCTACGAGCAGTACTTC | CASEGQGAYEQYF
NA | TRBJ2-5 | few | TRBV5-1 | TGCGCCAGCAGCTTGGGCAGGGGAGAGGAGACCCAGTACTTC | CASSLGRGEETQYF
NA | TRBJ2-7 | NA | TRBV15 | TGTGCCACCAGCCCGCAAGGGGTATTGACGACCTACGAGCAGTACTTC | CATSPQGVLTTYEQYF
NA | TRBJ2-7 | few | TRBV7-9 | TGTGCCAGCAGCGTAAATCAGGGCACCTACGAGCAGTACTTC | CASSVNQGTYEQYF
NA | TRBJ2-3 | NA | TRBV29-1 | TGCAGCGTTGAGCTAGCGCCAGATACGCAGTATTTT | CSVELAPDTQYF
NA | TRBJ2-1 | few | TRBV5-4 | TGTGCCAGCAGCTTAAGAGGGGGCTCCTACAATGAGCAGTTCTTC | CASSLRGGSYNEQFF
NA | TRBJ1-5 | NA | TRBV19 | TGTGCCAGTAGTATTGGGAGGGGCAATCAGCCCCAGCATTTT | CASSIGRGNQPQHF
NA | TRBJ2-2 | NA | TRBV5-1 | TGCGCCAGCAGCAACAGGGAATGGCCGCTTAACACCGGGGAGCTGTTTTTT | CASSNREWPLNTGELFF
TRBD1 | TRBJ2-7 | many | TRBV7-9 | TGTGCCAGCAGCTTAGTAGGGGGCCCCTACGAGCAGTACTTC | CASSLVGGPYEQYF
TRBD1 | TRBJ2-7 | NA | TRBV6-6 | TGTGCCAGCAGAATAGGACAGGGGCAAGTCAAGCAGTACTTC | CASRIGQGQVKQYF
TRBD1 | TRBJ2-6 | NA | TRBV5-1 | TGCGCCAGCAGCACCAGTGTGACAGGGGGTCTCTCTGGGGCCAACGTCCTGACTTTC | CASSTSVTGGLSGANVLTF
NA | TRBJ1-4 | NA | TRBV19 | TGTGCCAGTAGTATAACGCAGTCAACTAATGAAAAACTGTTTTTT | CASSITQSTNEKLFF
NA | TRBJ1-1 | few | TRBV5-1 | TGCGCCAGCAGCTTGACAGGGTCGGCGACTGAAGCTTTCTTT | CASSLTGSATEAFF
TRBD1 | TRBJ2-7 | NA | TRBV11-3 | TGTTCCAGCAGCCATCGGACAGGATCTACCTACGAGCAGTACTTC | CSSSHRTGSTYEQYF
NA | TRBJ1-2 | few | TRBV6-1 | TGTGCCAGCAGTGAAGTTGGGAGGCCGGCGGATGGCTACACCTTC | CASSEVGRPADGYTF
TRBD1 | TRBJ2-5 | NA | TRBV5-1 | TGCGCCAGCAGCTTTTCTACCGGGACAGGGGGGAAGGAGACCCAGTACTTC | CASSFSTGTGGKETQYF
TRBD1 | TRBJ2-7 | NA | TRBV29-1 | TGCAGCGTTGGAGGGGGACAGCCCGTCTCCTACGAGCAGTACTTC | CSVGGGQPVSYEQYF
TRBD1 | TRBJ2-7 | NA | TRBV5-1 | TGCGCCAGCAGCACGTCCGGGACAGCTACCTACGAGCAGTACTTC | CASSTSGTATYEQYF
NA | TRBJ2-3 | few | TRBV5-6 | TGTGCCAGCAGCAAGCGACGGGAAACATTAAGCACAGATACGCAGTATTTT | CASSKRRETLSTDTQYF
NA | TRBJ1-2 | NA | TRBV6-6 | TGTGCCAGCAGCCCCGGACCGGGTAAGGGCCGGGGCTACACCTTC | CASSPGPGKGRGYTF
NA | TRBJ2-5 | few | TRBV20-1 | TGCAGTGCCAGAAACTGGGACAAGCGGCCCTCCCAAGAGACCCAGTACTTC | CSARNWDKRPSQETQYF
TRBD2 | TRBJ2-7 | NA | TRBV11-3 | TGTGCCAGCAGCTTAAGGGGACTAGCGGGCAACGAGCAGTACTTC | CASSLRGLAGNEQYF
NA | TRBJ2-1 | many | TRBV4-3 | TGCGCCAGCAGCCAAGAGGGAACTAGTGGCTACAATGAGCAGTTCTTC | CASSQEGTSGYNEQFF
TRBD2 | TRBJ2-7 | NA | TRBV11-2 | TGTGCCTCGGGAGGGGGTTTGTACGAGCAGTACTTC | CASGGGLYEQYF
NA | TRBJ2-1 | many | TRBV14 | TGTGCCAGCAGCCTCTACCGGGGGCTGGGTGAGCAGTTCTTC | CASSLYRGLGEQFF
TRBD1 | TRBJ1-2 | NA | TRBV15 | TGTGCCACCAGCCCCCGACAGGGAGGGTATGGCTACACCTTC | CATSPRQGGYGYTF
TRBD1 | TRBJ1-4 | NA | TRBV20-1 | TGCAGTGCTAGAGATCCGGCCCAGGGGGGTGAAAAACTGTTTTTT | CSARDPAQGGEKLFF
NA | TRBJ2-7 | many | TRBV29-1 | TGCAGCGTTGAATCCGACACCTCCTACGAGCAGTACTTC | CSVESDTSYEQYF
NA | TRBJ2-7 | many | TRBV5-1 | TGCGCCAGCAGCCTTGGGGACCTCTACGAGCAGTACTTC | CASSLGDLYEQYF
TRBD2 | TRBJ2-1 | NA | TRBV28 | TGTGCCAGCACAAGCGGGAGGTACAATGAGCAGTTCTTC | CASTSGRYNEQFF
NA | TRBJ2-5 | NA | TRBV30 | TGTGCCTGGAGTGCCCCACAGGGTGGGGCGACCCAGTACTTC | CAWSAPQGGATQYF
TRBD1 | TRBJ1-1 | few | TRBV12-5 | TGTGCTAGTGGTTTGGTCCGGGAGGGGGCCCCCGACCCGGTCACTGAAGCTTTCTTT | CASGLVREGAPDPVTEAFF
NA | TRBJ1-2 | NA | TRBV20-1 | TGCAGTGCTAGCCGACAGAGCTATGGCTACACCTTC | CSASRQSYGYTF
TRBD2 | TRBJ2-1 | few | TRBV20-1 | TGCAGTGTTAAGCGGGAGGGGTACAATGAGCAGTTCTTC | CSVKREGYNEQFF
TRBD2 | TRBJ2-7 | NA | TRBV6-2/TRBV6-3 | TGTGCCAGCACCCTTAGCGGGAGCGCCTACAATGAGCAGTACTTC | CASTLSGSAYNEQYF
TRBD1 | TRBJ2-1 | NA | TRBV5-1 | TGCGCCAGCAGCTTGGCCTGGGACAGGGAGGGGAGTGAGCAGTTCTTC | CASSLAWDREGSEQFF
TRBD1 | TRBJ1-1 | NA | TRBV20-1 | TGCAGTGCTTCTTCGTCGGACAGGGTTAACACTGAAGCTTTCTTT | CSASSSDRVNTEAFF
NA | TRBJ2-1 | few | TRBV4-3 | TGCGCCAGCAGCCAAGATCCTATGACGGGATTGGATGAGCAGTTCTTC | CASSQDPMTGLDEQFF